Described below is a single T cell receptor beta chain sequence and its context. This clonotype was seen ten or more times. Its specific antigen is unknown. No much larger clone exists at a distance of one base, and base qualities are not known. cDNA was synthesized by template-switch 5'RACE using a primer carrying a 10-nucleotide random unique molecular identifier by which each TCR transcript was tagged. Every sequencing run yielded over 190 million TCR-beta sequences covering 15-18 subjects. The RNeasy kit was used to extract total RNA. The KAPA Real-time Library Amplification kit was used to amplify TCR-beta VDJ regions with primers for the TCR constant region and the 5'RACE anchor. Sample indexes and Illumina adaptors were added in a first PCR, after which library yield was increased in a second PCR. The roughly 650 bp TCR product was size-selected on a 2% E-gel SizeSelection system after Ampure bead purification. Before pooling, library quality was assessed on a Bioanalyzer, concentration was determined with Qubit, and library quantification was performed with the Kapa Library Quantification kit. An Illumina HiSeq 2500 was used to sequence the libraries paired-end at 2 x 150 bp. To increase sequence diversity, roughly 24-32% phiX was spiked into each library pool. The authors' pipeline ran thus. Quality-filtered reads were processed with the UMI-based MiGEC pipeline, which removed over 85% of raw TCR sequences during error correction. VDJ genes were aligned to IMGT germline references, and each clonotype was defined by a unique CDR3 amino acid sequence together with V-J genes. Clonal expansion, Shannon diversity, and CDR3 relatedness (CalcPairwiseDistances, ClusterSamples) were evaluated with VDJtools, and phylogenetic trees were built with CLCbio workbench. A clone was classed as expanded if it had 8 or more unique UMIs, a cutoff based on coefficient-of-variation modelling across technical triplicates. Using fastp trimming at Q25 and MiXCR clonotype assembly, TCRdb reanalyzed the public sequencing data and kept in-frame beta chains. Each record represents a unique CDR3 protein, reported with the most common genes and DNA among its rows. The authors' filters were not applied to this entry. The sample table holds around 16,000 distinct CDR3 sequences, of which approximately 9.1% were seen once. The ten biggest clones cover under 55% of the sample.

The germline V gene gives CDR1 as LGHNA and CDR2 as YNFKEQ. The CDR3, cysteine through phenylalanine, is 12 amino acids long. Just CDR3 DNA is preserved here, 36 bases in frame from base 1. V was cut back by 2 bases and J by 6 bases, leaving a gap of 4 bases between them. The sample originates from a study of neurological immune-mediated disorders (dated 2019 in TCRdb). Regarding the complete study: Peripheral blood TCR-beta repertoires from HTLV-I-associated myelopathy (HAM/TSP) patients, multiple sclerosis patients and healthy controls were compared by UMI-based sequencing. The roughly 110 TCR-beta libraries included longitudinal samples, technical triplicates and paired sorted CD4+ and CD8+ T-cell subsets alongside PBMC samples. The cohort was made up of 65 to 75 subjects, consisting of roughly 14 HAM/TSP patients, around 35 multiple sclerosis patients and about 20 healthy controls. What the authors observed across the whole study: The highest TCR clonal expansion was observed in HAM/TSP patients, whereas the lowest was observed in MS patients, even when compared with healthy controls. No identical CDR3 amino acid sequences were found to be shared among expanded clones across subjects, suggesting that TCR-beta repertoires were private in all groups.

Blood bank volunteers in Maryland, USA served as the healthy controls. Sorted-subset TCR libraries were prepared from around 1 million sorted CD4+ or CD8+ T cells. Peripheral blood underwent Ficoll-Hypaque density gradient centrifugation to isolate PBMCs, which were then cryopreserved in liquid nitrogen. Paired sorted CD4+ and CD8+ subsets came from healthy controls, HAM/TSP patients and MS patients. The clonotype originates from a man aged 45 to 65 in good health. The sequencing sample was made of CD8+ T cells from blood. The V and J genes are TRBV4-2 and TRBJ2-2; there is no confident call for the D gene. The CDR3 protein is CASSQRAGELFF. Here is the DNA: TGTGCCAGCAGCCAACGGGCCGGGGAGCTGTTTTTT.